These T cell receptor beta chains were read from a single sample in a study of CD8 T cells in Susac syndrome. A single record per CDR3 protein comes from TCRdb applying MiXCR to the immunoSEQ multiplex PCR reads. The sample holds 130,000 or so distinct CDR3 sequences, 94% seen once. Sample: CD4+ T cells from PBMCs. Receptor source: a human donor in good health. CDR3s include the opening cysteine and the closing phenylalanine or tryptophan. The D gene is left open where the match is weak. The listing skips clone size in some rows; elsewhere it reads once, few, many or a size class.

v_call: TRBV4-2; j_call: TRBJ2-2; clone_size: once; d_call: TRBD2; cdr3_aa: CASSQDYGLAGGTGELFF; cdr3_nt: TGTGCCAGCAGCCAAGATTATGGACTAGCGGGAGGTACCGGGGAGCTGTTTTTT
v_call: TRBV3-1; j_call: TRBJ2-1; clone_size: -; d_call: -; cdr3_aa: CASSLGTSTPYNEQFF; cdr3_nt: TGTGCCAGCAGCCTCGGAACTAGCACCCCCTACAATGAGCAGTTCTTC
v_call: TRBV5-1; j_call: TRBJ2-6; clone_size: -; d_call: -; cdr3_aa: CASSLDVRGPSVLTF; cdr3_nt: TGCGCCAGCAGCTTGGATGTCCGGGGCCCTTCCGTCCTGACTTTC
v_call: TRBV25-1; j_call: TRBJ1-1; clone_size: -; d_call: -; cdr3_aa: CASRINRASEAFF; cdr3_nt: TGTGCCAGCAGGATCAACAGGGCCTCTGAAGCTTTCTTT
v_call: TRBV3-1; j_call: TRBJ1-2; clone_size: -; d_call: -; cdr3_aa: CASSQDGRAYYGYTF; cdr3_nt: TGTGCCAGCAGCCAAGATGGACGGGCTTACTATGGCTACACCTTC
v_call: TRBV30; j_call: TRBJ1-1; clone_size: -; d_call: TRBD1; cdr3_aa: CAWTTFGTGYTEAFF; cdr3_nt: TGTGCCTGGACCACGTTCGGGACAGGGTACACTGAAGCTTTCTTT
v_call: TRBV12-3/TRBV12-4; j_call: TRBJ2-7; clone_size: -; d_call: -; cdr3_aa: CASSFAPLAGPPFGEQYF; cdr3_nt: TGTGCCAGCAGTTTCGCCCCCCTTGCGGGGCCCCCCTTCGGTGAGCAGTACTTC
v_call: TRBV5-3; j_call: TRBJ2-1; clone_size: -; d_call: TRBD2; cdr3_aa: CARSSGLAGGYEQFF; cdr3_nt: TGTGCCAGAAGCTCCGGACTAGCGGGAGGTTATGAGCAGTTCTTC
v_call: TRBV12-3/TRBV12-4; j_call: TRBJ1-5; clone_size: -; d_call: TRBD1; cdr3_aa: CASSQQGLGSNQPQHF; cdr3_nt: TGTGCCAGCAGTCAACAGGGGTTGGGTAGCAATCAGCCCCAGCATTTT
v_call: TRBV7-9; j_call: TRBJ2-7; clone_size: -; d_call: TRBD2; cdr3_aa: CASSPPASGFYEQYF; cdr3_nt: TGTGCCAGCAGCCCCCCGGCTAGCGGATTCTACGAGCAGTACTTC
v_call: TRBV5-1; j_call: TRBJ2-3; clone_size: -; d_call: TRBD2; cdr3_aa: CASSPTSGITDTQYF; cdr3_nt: TGCGCCAGCAGCCCGACTAGCGGAATCACAGATACGCAGTATTTT
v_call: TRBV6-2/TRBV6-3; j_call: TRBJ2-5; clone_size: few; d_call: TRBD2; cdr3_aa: CASCDAGREQTQYF; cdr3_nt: TGTGCCAGCTGCGACGCCGGGAGGGAACAGACCCAGTACTTC
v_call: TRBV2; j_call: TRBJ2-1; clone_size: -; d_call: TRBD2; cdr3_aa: CASKSGSGSNEQFF; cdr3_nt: TGTGCCAGCAAATCGGGTAGCGGGAGCAATGAGCAGTTCTTC
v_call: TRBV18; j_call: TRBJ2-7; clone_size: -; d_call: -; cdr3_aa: CASSLALGTGSLEQYF; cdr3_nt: TGTGCCAGCTCACTAGCCTTGGGGACCGGTAGCCTCGAGCAGTACTTC
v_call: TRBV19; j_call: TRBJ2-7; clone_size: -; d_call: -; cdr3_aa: CASISRENYEQYF; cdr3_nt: TGTGCCAGTATTTCGAGGGAGAACTACGAGCAGTACTTC
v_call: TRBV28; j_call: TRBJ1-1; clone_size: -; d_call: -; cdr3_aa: CASSKDSRFAFF; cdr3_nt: TGTGCCAGCAGTAAAGACAGCCGCTTCGCTTTCTTT
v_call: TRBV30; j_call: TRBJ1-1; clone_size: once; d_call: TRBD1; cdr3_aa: CACTPRQGETEAFF; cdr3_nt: TGTGCCTGTACACCGAGACAGGGGGAGACTGAAGCTTTCTTT
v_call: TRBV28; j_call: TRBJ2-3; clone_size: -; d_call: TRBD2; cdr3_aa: CASSLVSGGTDTQYF; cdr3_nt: TGTGCCAGCAGTTTGGTTAGCGGGGGCACAGATACGCAGTATTTT
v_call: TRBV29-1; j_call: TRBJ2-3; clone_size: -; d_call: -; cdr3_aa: CSDSDSMVTDTQYF; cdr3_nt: TGCAGCGACTCGGACAGCATGGTGACAGATACGCAGTATTTT
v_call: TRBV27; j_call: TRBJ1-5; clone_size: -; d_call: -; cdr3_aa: CASSPSRGFNQPQHF; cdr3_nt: TGTGCCAGCAGTCCGAGCAGGGGATTCAATCAGCCCCAGCATTTT
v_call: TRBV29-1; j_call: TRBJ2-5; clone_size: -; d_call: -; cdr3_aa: CSVEQLEETQYF; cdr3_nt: TGCAGCGTTGAACAACTAGAAGAGACCCAGTACTTC
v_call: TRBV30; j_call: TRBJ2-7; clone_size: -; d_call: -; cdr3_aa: CAYRGAYEQYF; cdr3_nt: TGTGCCTACAGAGGGGCCTACGAGCAGTACTTC
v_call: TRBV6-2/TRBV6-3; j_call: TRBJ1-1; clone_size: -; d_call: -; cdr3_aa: CASSYRGNTEAFF; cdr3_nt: TGTGCCAGCAGTTATCGAGGGAACACTGAAGCTTTCTTT
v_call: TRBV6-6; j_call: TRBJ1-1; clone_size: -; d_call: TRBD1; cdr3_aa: CASSSPEGADTEAFF; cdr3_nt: TGTGCCAGCAGTTCCCCAGAGGGGGCGGACACTGAAGCTTTCTTT
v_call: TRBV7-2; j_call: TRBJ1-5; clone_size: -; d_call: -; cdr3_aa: CASSLTSRQPQHF; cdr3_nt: TGTGCCAGCAGCTTAACCTCCCGGCAGCCCCAGCATTTT
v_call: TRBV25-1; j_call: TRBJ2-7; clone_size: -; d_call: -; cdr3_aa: CASSDGYSYEQYF; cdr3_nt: TGTGCCAGCAGTGATGGCTACTCCTACGAGCAGTACTTC
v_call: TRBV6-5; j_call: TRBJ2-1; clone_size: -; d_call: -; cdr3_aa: CASNGNNRNEQFF; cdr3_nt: TGTGCCAGCAACGGGAACAACCGCAATGAGCAGTTCTTC
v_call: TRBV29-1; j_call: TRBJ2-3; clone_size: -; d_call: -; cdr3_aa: CSVGVSGTDTQYF; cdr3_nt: TGCAGCGTTGGTGTGAGTGGCACAGATACGCAGTATTTT
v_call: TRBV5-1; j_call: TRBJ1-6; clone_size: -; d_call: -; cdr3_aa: CASSLDPGASPLHF; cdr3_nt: TGCGCCAGCAGCTTGGACCCAGGGGCCTCACCCCTCCACTTT
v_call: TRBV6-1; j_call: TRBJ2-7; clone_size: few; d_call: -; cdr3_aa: CASSRMASPPTEQYF; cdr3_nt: TGTGCCAGCAGTCGGATGGCGTCACCCCCTACCGAGCAGTACTTC
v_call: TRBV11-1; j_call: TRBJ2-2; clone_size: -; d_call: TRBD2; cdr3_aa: CASSPSLAVNTGELFF; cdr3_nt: TGTGCCAGCAGCCCGTCACTAGCGGTGAACACCGGGGAGCTGTTTTTT
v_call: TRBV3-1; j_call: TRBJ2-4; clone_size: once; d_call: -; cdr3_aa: CASSQQYAQNIQYF; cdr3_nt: TGTGCCAGCAGCCAACAGTATGCTCAAAACATTCAGTACTTC
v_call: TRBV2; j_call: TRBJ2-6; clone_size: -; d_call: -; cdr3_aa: CASSEARSGANVLTF; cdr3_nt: TGTGCCAGCAGTGAGGCACGCTCTGGGGCCAACGTCCTGACTTTC
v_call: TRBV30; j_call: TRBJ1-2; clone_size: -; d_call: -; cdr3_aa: CASERTVYGYTF; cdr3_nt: TGTGCTTCAGAACGGACAGTCTATGGCTACACCTTC
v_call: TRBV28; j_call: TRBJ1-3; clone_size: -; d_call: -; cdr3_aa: CASSSPRVGNTIYF; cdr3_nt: TGTGCCAGCAGTTCTCCTCGGGTTGGAAACACCATATATTTT
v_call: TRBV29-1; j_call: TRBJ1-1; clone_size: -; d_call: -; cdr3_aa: CSVITGSMNTEAFF; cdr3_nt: TGCAGCGTTATTACGGGGTCCATGAACACTGAAGCTTTCTTT
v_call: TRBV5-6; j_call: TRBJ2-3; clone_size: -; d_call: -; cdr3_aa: CASSKDMDTQYF; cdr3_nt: TGTGCCAGCAGCAAGGACATGGATACGCAGTATTTT
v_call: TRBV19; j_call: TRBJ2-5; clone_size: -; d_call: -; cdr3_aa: CASRNTPGETQYF; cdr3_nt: TGTGCCAGTAGAAACACTCCGGGAGAGACCCAGTACTTC
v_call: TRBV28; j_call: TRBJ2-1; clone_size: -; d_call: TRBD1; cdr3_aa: CASYYGTGGYNEQFF; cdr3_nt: TGTGCCAGCTATTATGGGACAGGGGGTTACAATGAGCAGTTCTTC
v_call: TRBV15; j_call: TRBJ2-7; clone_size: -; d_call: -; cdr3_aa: CVDYEQYF; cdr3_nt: TGTGTCGACTACGAGCAGTACTTC
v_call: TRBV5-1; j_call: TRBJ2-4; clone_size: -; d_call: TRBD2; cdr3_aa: CASSLAGLAGGRNIQYF; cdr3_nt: TGCGCCAGCAGCTTGGCGGGACTAGCGGGAGGTCGTAACATTCAGTACTTC
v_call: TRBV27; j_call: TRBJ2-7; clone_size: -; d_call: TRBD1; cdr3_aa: CASSFRTGGTVMYEQYF; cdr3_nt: TGTGCCAGCAGTTTTCGGACAGGGGGAACTGTTATGTACGAGCAGTACTTC
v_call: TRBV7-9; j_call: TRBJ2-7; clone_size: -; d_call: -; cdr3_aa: CASSRVGEQYF; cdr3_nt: TGTGCCAGCAGCCGCGTGGGAGAGCAGTACTTC
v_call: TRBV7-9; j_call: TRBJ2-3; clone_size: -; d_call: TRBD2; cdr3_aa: CASSPPGLAGTDTQYF; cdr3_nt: TGTGCCAGCAGCCCGCCGGGACTAGCGGGCACAGATACGCAGTATTTT
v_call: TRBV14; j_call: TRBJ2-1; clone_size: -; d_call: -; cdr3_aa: CASSLEGESSYNEQFF; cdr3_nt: TGTGCCAGCAGCCTAGAGGGGGAAAGCTCCTACAATGAGCAGTTCTTC
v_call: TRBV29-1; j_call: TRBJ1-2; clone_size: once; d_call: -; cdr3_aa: CSAVKKDGYTF; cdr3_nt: TGCAGCGCTGTTAAGAAGGATGGCTACACCTTC